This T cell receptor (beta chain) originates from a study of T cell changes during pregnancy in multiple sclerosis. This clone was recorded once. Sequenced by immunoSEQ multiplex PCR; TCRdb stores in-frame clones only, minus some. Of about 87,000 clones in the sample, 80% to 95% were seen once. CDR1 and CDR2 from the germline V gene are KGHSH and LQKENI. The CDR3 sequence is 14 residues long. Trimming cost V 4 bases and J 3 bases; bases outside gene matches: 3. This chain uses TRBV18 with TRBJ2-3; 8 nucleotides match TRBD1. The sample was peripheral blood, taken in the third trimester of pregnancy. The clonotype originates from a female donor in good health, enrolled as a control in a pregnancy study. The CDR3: CASSRQGWTDTQYF. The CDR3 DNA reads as TGTGCCAGCTCACGACAGGGGTGGACAGATACGCAGTATTTT.